This is a list of T cell receptor beta chains from one sample in a study of blood T cell repertoires in COVID-19. Data came from immunoSEQ multiplex PCR; TCRdb stores just in-frame clones and leaves some out. The repertoire includes around 200,000 clones, 88% of them detected once, and around 1.5% sits in the top ten. The specimen was peripheral blood. These receptors were taken from a man in his late teens or twenties with active or convalescent COVID-19. Each CDR3 is given with its conserved first and last residue. A D gene is named only where the DNA matches it firmly. Rows give clone size only sometimes, using once, few, many, or a class for an expanded clone.

TRBV5-4	TRBD1	.	TRBJ1-6	TGTGCCAGCAGCTTGGAATCGGGACAGGGGCCGGAGTCCTATAATTCACCCCTCCACTTT	CASSLESGQGPESYNSPLHF
TRBV11-2	TRBD1	.	TRBJ1-2	TGTGCCAGCAGCCTCCCCGGGACAGTATATGGCTACACCTTC	CASSLPGTVYGYTF
TRBV12-3/TRBV12-4	.	.	TRBJ1-2	TGTGCCAGCACTCAAGACAGACACTATGGCTACACCTTC	CASTQDRHYGYTF
TRBV29-1	TRBD1	.	TRBJ1-2	TGCAGCGTTTCACCGGGACAGGGGATCGGCGGCTACACCTTC	CSVSPGQGIGGYTF
TRBV19	TRBD2	.	TRBJ2-3	TGTGCCAGTAGTATATCTAGCGGGGCAAGCACAGATACGCAGTATTTT	CASSISSGASTDTQYF
TRBV6-2/TRBV6-3	.	.	TRBJ2-1	TGTGCCAGCAGCCGCTTGGTCCTAGCGACGATCAATGAGCAGTTCTTC	CASSRLVLATINEQFF
TRBV19	TRBD1	.	TRBJ1-5	TGTGCCAGTAGCTACGGGACAGGGAGTCAGCCCCAGCATTTT	CASSYGTGSQPQHF
TRBV4-3	.	few	TRBJ1-2	TGCGCCAGCAGCCAAGAAGGGGCAACTGGCTATGGCTACACCTTC	CASSQEGATGYGYTF
TRBV19	TRBD1	few	TRBJ2-1	TGTGCCAGTAGTCTTGGGGACAGCAATGAGCAGTTCTTC	CASSLGDSNEQFF
TRBV6-2/TRBV6-3	TRBD2	.	TRBJ2-5	TGTGCCAGCAGTCCACTAGCGGGGAGCCAAGAGACCCAGTACTTC	CASSPLAGSQETQYF
TRBV7-8	.	.	TRBJ1-5	TGTGCCAGCAGCTTAGAGGCAGGGTTGACCCAGCCCCAGCATTTT	CASSLEAGLTQPQHF
TRBV6-5	.	.	TRBJ1-4	TGTGCCAGCAAGGAGGGTTGGGCTAATGAAAAACTGTTTTTT	CASKEGWANEKLFF
TRBV11-2	.	once	TRBJ2-2	TGTGCCAGCAGCAGGGGCCCGAACACCGGGGAGCTGTTTTTT	CASSRGPNTGELFF
TRBV5-5	TRBD2	.	TRBJ2-7	TGTGCCAGCAGCGGCCGCGGGAGGTCCTACGAGCAGTACTTC	CASSGRGRSYEQYF
TRBV18	TRBD1	.	TRBJ1-2	TGTGCCAGCTCACCCCGGGGACAGGGCGGATATGGCTACACCTTC	CASSPRGQGGYGYTF
TRBV15	.	.	TRBJ1-1	TGTGCCACCAGCACCCTTTGGGGGGGGAACACTGAAGCTTTCTTT	CATSTLWGGNTEAFF
TRBV5-1	TRBD1	.	TRBJ2-1	TGCGCCAGCAGCCAGACAGGGGACCACAATGAGCAGTTCTTC	CASSQTGDHNEQFF
TRBV5-6	TRBD1	.	TRBJ1-2	TGTGCCAGCAGCTTGGGGACAGGGATGGTGGACTATGGCTACACCTTC	CASSLGTGMVDYGYTF
TRBV27	TRBD1	once	TRBJ2-2	TGTGCCACAGGGACAGGGGACACCGGGGAGCTGTTTTTT	CATGTGDTGELFF
TRBV24-1	.	.	TRBJ2-2	TGTGCCACCAGTGAGGCCTCTCCCACGGGGGAGCTGTTTTTT	CATSEASPTGELFF
TRBV5-6	.	.	TRBJ1-5	TGTGCCAGCAGCCTCCAGGGGATTGTCAATCAGCCCCAGCATTTT	CASSLQGIVNQPQHF
TRBV5-1	TRBD2	.	TRBJ2-2	TGCGCCAGCAGCTTGGTTTTTAATCTAGCGGGAGTTCATACCGGGGAGCTGTTTTTT	CASSLVFNLAGVHTGELFF
TRBV7-6	.	.	TRBJ1-1	TGTGCCAGCAGCTTTTTGCCCAGGGACACTGAAGCTTTCTTT	CASSFLPRDTEAFF
TRBV25-1	.	.	TRBJ2-1	TGTGCCAGCAGTGAGAAGGCGGAGAGGGCCTACAATGAGCAGTTCTTC	CASSEKAERAYNEQFF
TRBV11-3	.	.	TRBJ2-7	TGTGCCAGCAGCACCGGGACTTCTTCCTACGAGCAGTACTTC	CASSTGTSSYEQYF
TRBV19	TRBD1	.	TRBJ1-4	TGTGCCAGTAGTGGACAGGGCATTAGGGAACTGTTTTTT	CASSGQGIRELFF
TRBV16	.	.	TRBJ1-5	TGTGCCAGTCACCGGGGGGACGTCAATCAGCCCCAGCATTTT	CASHRGDVNQPQHF
TRBV25-1	TRBD1	.	TRBJ2-1	TGTGCCAGCAGTGAAGACAGGGGGGGGTACAATGAGCAGTTCTTC	CASSEDRGGYNEQFF
TRBV30	.	.	TRBJ2-7	TGTGCCTGGAGGGCCGGGACATTGTCCTACGAGCAGTACTTC	CAWRAGTLSYEQYF
TRBV24-1	.	.	TRBJ1-4	TGTGCCACCAGTGTCAAGACACAGAATGAAAAACTGTTTTTT	CATSVKTQNEKLFF
TRBV4-3	TRBD1	once	TRBJ2-2	TGCGCCAGCAGCCAATCACAGGGGAGAACCGGGGAGCTGTTTTTT	CASSQSQGRTGELFF
TRBV30	.	.	TRBJ2-2	TGTGCCTGGAGTGGGGGGGGCGCGAGTAGCGGGGAGCTGTTTTTT	CAWSGGGASSGELFF
TRBV6-5	TRBD1	.	TRBJ1-2	TGTGCCAGCAGTTTGGACAGGGGCTATGGCTACACCTTC	CASSLDRGYGYTF
TRBV23-1	.	.	TRBJ2-1	TGCGCCAGCGGAGGACCCGCGGTGATCTTC	CASGGPAVIF
TRBV28	TRBD1	.	TRBJ2-3	TGTGCCAGCAGCAAACAGGGGCTCTATACGCAGTATTTT	CASSKQGLYTQYF
TRBV27	.	.	TRBJ2-7	TGTGCCAGCAGTTTAGGTGACCCCAGGGGATACGAGCAGTACTTC	CASSLGDPRGYEQYF
TRBV6-2/TRBV6-3	TRBD2	.	TRBJ2-7	TGTGCCAGCAGCCGACTAGCCTCCTACGAGCAGTACTTC	CASSRLASYEQYF
TRBV5-6	TRBD1	.	TRBJ1-5	TGTGCCAGCAGCTCGGGGACAGGGATTAGTCAGCCCCAGCATTTT	CASSSGTGISQPQHF